This TCR beta chain was sequenced in a study of CD8 T cells in Susac syndrome. General observations from the study: Regarding the TCR sequencing and HLA analysis, the study admitted that a relatively small number of individuals were involved.

Random hexamers primed reverse transcription of about 0.5 to 1 ug RNA. TCRdb re-called the immunoSEQ multiplex PCR reads through MiXCR, storing one row per CDR3 protein. The table has 90,000 or so distinct CDR3 sequences, roughly 93% seen once; the top ten hold around 0.3%. On this clonotype itself: Its target is unknown.

Per the germline V gene, CDR1 is SNHLY and CDR2 is FYNNEI. This CDR3 is built from 14 residues. V lost 7 bases, J lost 4 bases, and 10 bases stayed unmatched. The V and J genes are TRBV2 and TRBJ2-7; 7 bases are a match to TRBD2. This clonotype was sampled from a human donor in good health. Sequenced material: CD8+ T cells from PBMCs. The CDR3 sequence is CASISQRGGYEQYF. The CDR3 DNA follows: TGTGCCAGCATTAGCCAGCGGGGAGGATACGAGCAGTACTTC.